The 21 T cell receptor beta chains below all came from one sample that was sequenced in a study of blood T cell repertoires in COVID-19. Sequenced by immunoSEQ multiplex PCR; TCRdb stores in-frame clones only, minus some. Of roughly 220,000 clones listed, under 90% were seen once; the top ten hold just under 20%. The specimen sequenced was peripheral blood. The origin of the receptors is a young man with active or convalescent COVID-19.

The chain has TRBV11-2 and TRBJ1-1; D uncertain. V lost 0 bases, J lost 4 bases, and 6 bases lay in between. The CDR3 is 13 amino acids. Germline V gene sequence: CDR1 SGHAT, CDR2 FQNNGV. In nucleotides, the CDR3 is TGTGCCAGCAGCTTAGACCAGCGCACTGAAGCTTTCTTT. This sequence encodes CASSLDQRTEAFF.

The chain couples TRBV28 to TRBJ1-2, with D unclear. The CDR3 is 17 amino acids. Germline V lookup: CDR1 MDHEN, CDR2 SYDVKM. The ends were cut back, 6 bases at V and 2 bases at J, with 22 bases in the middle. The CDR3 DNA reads TGTGCCAGCAGACCTAGTTCGGGAAGATGGGCAAACTATGGCTACACCTTC. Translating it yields CASRPSSGRWANYGYTF.

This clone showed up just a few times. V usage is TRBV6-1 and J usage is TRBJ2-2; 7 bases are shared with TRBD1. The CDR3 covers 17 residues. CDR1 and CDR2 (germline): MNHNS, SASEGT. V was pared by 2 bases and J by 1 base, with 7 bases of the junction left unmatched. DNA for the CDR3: TGTGCCAGCAGTGAACATTACGGGACAGTGAACACCGGGGAGCTGTTTTTT. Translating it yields CASSEHYGTVNTGELFF.

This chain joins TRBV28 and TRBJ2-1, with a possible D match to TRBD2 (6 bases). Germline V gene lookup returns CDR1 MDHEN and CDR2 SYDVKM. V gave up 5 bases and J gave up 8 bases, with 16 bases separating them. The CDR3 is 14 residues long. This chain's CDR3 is CASSPNYRRDEQFF. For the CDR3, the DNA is TGTGCCAGCAGTCCAAATTACAGGAGGGATGAGCAGTTCTTC.

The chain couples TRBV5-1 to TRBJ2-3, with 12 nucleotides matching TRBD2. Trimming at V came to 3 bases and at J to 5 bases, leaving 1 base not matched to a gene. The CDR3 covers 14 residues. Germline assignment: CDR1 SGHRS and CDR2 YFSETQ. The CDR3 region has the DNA TGCGCCAGCAGCTCACTAGCGGGAGGAGATACGCAGTATTTT. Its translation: CASSSLAGGDTQYF.

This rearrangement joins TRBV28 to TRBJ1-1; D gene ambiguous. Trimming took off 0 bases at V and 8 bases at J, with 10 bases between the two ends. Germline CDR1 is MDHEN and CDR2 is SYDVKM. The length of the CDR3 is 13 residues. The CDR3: CASSLWTVREAFF. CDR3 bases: TGTGCCAGCAGTTTATGGACGGTGCGGGAAGCTTTCTTT.

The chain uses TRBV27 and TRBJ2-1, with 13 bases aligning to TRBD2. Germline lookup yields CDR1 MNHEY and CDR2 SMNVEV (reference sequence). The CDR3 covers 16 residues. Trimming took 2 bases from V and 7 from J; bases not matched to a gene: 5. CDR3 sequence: CASSLTSGGAGNEQFF. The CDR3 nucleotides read TGTGCCAGCAGTTTAACTAGCGGGGGGGCCGGGAATGAGCAGTTCTTC.

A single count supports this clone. The DNA for the CDR3 is TGCAGCGTTGACGGGGTGAGCACAGATACGCAGTATTTT. Its translation is CSVDGVSTDTQYF. V and J are TRBV29-1 and TRBJ2-3; possibly TRBD2 for D (5 bases). Germline V lookup: CDR1 SQVTM, CDR2 ANQGSEA. V dropped 3 bases and J dropped 0 bases, with 7 bases sitting between them. The CDR3 is 13 residues long.

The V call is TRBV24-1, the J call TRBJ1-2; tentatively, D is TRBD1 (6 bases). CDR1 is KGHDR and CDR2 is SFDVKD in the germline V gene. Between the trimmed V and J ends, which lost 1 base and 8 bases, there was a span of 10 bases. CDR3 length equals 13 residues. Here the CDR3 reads CATSDLQGRGYTF. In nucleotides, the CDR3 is TGTGCCACCAGTGATTTACAGGGTAGAGGCTACACCTTC.

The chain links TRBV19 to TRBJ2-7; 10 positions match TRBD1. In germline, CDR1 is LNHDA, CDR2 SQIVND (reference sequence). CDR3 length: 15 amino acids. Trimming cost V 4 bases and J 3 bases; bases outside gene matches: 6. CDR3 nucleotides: TGTGCCAGTAGTACCCGGGACAGGGGTAGCTACGAGCAGTACTTC. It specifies CASSTRDRGSYEQYF.

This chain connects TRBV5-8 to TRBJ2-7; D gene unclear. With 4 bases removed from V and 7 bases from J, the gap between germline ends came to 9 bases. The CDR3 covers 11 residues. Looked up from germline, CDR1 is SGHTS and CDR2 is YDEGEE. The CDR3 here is CASSRFEEQYF. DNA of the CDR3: TGTGCCAGCAGCCGCTTTGAGGAGCAGTACTTC.

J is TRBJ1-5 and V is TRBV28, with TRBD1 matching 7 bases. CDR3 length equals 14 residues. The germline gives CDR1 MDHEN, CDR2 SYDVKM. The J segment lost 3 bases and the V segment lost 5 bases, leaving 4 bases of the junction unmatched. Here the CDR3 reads CASSPGGPNQPQHF. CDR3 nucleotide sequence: TGTGCCAGCAGTCCAGGGGGGCCCAATCAGCCCCAGCATTTT.

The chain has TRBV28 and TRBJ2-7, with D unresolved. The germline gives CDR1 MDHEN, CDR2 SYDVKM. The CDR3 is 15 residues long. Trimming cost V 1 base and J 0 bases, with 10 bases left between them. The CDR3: CASSLYSTSSYEQYF. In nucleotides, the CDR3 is TGTGCCAGCAGTTTATACAGCACGAGCTCCTACGAGCAGTACTTC.

CDR3: CASSFGTGFVTQPQHF. The CDR3 coding sequence is TGTGCCAGCAGTTTCGGGACAGGGTTCGTGACGCAGCCCCAGCATTTT. The V call is TRBV28, the J call TRBJ1-5, with 9 bases matching TRBD1. Germline V CDR1 and CDR2: MDHEN, SYDVKM. V dropped 3 bases and J dropped 7; count of bases not matched to a gene: 10. The CDR3 consists of 16 residues.

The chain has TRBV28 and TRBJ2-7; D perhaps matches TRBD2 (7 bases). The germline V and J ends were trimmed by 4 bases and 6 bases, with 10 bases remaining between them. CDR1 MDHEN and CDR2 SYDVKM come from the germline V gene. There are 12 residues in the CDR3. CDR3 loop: CASSWGGAEQYF. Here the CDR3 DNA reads TGTGCCAGCAGTTGGGGGGGCGCCGAGCAGTACTTC.

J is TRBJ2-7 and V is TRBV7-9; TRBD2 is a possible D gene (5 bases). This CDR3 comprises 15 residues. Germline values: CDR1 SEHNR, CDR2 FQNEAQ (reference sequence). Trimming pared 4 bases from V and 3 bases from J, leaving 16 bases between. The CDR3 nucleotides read TGTGCCAGCAGCTCCGGACTGCCTATAGGCTACGAGCAGTACTTC. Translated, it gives CASSSGLPIGYEQYF. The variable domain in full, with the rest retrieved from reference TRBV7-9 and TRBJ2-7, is DTGVSQNPRHKITKRGQNVTFRCDPISEHNRLYWYRQTLGQGPEFLTYFQNEAQLEKSRLLSDRFSAERPKGSFSTLEIQRTEQGDSAMYLCASSSGLPIGYEQYFGPGTRLTVT.

CDR3 loop: CASSLGLANEQFF. The CDR3 region has the DNA TGCGCCAGCAGCTTGGGGCTAGCAAATGAGCAGTTCTTC. The chain recombines TRBV5-1 with TRBJ2-1; TRBD2 might be the D (5 bases). Trimming took 0 bases from V and 7 from J, leaving 8 bases between them. CDR1 is SGHRS and CDR2 is YFSETQ in the germline V gene. The CDR3 is made up of 13 amino acids.

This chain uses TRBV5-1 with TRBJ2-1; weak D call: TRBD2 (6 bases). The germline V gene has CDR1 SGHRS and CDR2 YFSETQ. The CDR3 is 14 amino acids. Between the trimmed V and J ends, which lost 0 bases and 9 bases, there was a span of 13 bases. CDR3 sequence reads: CASSLGDSRGEQFF. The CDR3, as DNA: TGCGCCAGCAGCTTGGGGGACTCTCGTGGTGAGCAGTTCTTC.

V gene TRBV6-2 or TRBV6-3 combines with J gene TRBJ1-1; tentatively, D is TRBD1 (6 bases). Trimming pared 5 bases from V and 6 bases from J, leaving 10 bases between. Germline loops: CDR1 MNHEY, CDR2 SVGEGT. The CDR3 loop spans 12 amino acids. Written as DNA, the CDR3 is TGTGCCAGCAGTAACGGACAGCCTGAAGCTTTCTTT. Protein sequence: CASSNGQPEAFF.

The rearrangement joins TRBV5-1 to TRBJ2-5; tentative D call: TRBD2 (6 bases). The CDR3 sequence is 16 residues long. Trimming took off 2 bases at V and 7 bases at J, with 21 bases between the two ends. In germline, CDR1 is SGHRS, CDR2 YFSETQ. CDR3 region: CASSLTPGLGGGTQYF. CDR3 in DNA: TGCGCCAGCAGCTTAACCCCGGGACTTGGAGGAGGGACCCAGTACTTC.

The CDR3 sequence is CASSPLGGFVYGYTF. CDR3 DNA sequence: TGTGCCAGCAGCCCTTTGGGAGGTTTTGTCTATGGCTACACCTTC. The chain combines TRBV28 with TRBJ1-2; D is undetermined. This CDR3 has 15 amino acids. The germline CDR1 and CDR2 sequences are MDHEN and SYDVKM. V lost 6 bases and J 4 bases, leaving 18 bases between the germline ends.